This passage covers 25 T cell receptor beta chains from one sample sequenced in a study of blood T cell repertoires in COVID-19. Libraries were prepared by immunoSEQ multiplex PCR; TCRdb keeps only in-frame clonotypes and omits some of them. The sample has 100,000 or so clones, roughly 90% seen once. Sequencing was carried out using peripheral blood. Receptors originate from a woman between 55 and 75 years old with acute or convalescent COVID-19.

The rearrangement uses TRBV6-6 and TRBJ1-1; 8 bases align to TRBD1. The length of the CDR3 is 14 residues. V lost 7 bases and J lost 7; bases outside the gene matches: 11. CDR1 and CDR2 from the germline V gene are MNHNY and SVGAGI (reference sequence). The CDR3 protein is CASTGGFGEFEAFF. DNA of the CDR3: TGTGCCAGCACAGGGGGCTTCGGTGAGTTTGAAGCTTTCTTT.

The chain is built from TRBV5-4 and TRBJ2-1, with TRBD2 identical over 7 bases. V lost 4 bases, J lost 0 bases, and 7 bases stayed unmatched. The CDR3 spans 16 residues. Germline values: CDR1 SGHNT, CDR2 YYREEE (reference sequence). CDR3: CASSRGGGSSYNEQFF. DNA for the CDR3: TGTGCCAGCAGCAGGGGCGGCGGGAGCTCCTACAATGAGCAGTTCTTC.

This sequence joins TRBV28 and TRBJ1-1; TRBD1 agrees at 8 bases. Losses at the gene ends were 10 bases for V and 2 bases for J; bases not matched to a gene: 9. The germline gives CDR1 MDHEN, CDR2 SYDVKM. This CDR3 has 14 amino acids. The CDR3 DNA follows: TGTGCCATACAGGGACAGGTCGGAAACACTGAAGCTTTCTTT. It specifies CAIQGQVGNTEAFF.

The rearrangement uses TRBV28 and TRBJ1-2; possibly TRBD1 for D (5 bases). V was cut by 2 bases and J by 7 bases, with 14 bases left in between. Germline CDR1 MDHEN, CDR2 SYDVKM. CDR3 length: 14 amino acids. The CDR3 DNA sequence: TGTGCCAGCAGTTTAGGGGCTCCCCGCGGTGGCTACACCTTC. Protein sequence: CASSLGAPRGGYTF.

This clone was observed once. The chain links TRBV11-2 to TRBJ1-1; no clear D gene. The V and J ends lost 5 bases and 2 bases respectively, with 18 bases between them. The CDR3 extends over 16 amino acids. CDR1 SGHAT and CDR2 FQNNGV come from the germline V gene. The CDR3: CASSLPFRVRNTEAFF. The CDR3 nucleotides read TGTGCCAGCAGCCTCCCCTTTCGTGTGAGAAACACTGAAGCTTTCTTT.

The chain employs TRBV27 and TRBJ1-5, with 9 bases identical to TRBD1. Germline V CDR1 and CDR2: MNHEY, SMNVEV (reference sequence). Unmatched junction bases numbered 3, after V lost 4 bases and J lost 2 bases. This CDR3 has 15 residues. The CDR3 DNA reads as TGTGCCAGCAGTTGGACAGGGGACGGCAATCAGCCCCAGCATTTT. It is translated as CASSWTGDGNQPQHF.

V gene TRBV20-1 combines with J gene TRBJ2-3, with 13 bases aligning to TRBD2. The CDR3 has 14 residues. V lost 3 bases, J lost 5 bases, and 2 bases stayed unmatched. Germline CDR1 is DFQATT and CDR2 is SNEGSKA (reference sequence). The chain's CDR3 is CSASTSGRGDTQYF. Written as DNA, the CDR3 is TGCAGTGCTAGTACTAGCGGGAGGGGAGATACGCAGTATTTT.

The J gene is TRBJ1-1, the V gene TRBV27; the D is unclear. The germline CDR1 and CDR2 sequences are MNHEY and SMNVEV (reference sequence). CDR3 length equals 13 residues. V was clipped by 5 bases and J by 3 bases, with 10 bases between them. Here the CDR3 DNA reads TGTGCCAGCAGTCTTGCGGAATACACTGAAGCTTTCTTT. It translates to CASSLAEYTEAFF.

The genes are TRBV3-1 (or the pseudogene TRBV3-2) and TRBJ1-2, with D maybe TRBD1 (6 bases). This CDR3 comprises 14 residues. Germline V gives CDR1 LGHDT, CDR2 YNNKEL (reference sequence). The ends were cut back, 4 bases at V and 7 bases at J, with 16 bases in the middle. CDR3 DNA sequence: TGTGCCAGCAGCCCCTCGCCAGGGGCCGGTGGCTACACCTTC. It encodes CASSPSPGAGGYTF.

V usage is TRBV5-1 and J usage is TRBJ2-1, with TRBD1 matching over 7 bases. Germline CDR1 SGHRS, CDR2 YFSETQ. The V gene end was trimmed by 0 bases and the J gene end by 9 bases; junction bases not matched to a gene: 6. The CDR3 contains 14 residues. The CDR3 here is CASSLEQGLGEQFF. The CDR3 DNA reads as TGCGCCAGCAGCTTGGAACAGGGGTTAGGTGAGCAGTTCTTC.

This clone showed up just once. V usage is TRBV5-1 and J usage is TRBJ2-5, with 10 bases identical to TRBD2. The CDR3 totals 16 residues. Germline CDR1 SGHRS, CDR2 YFSETQ. V lost 0 bases to trimming and J lost 5 bases; unmatched junction nucleotides: 7. Here the CDR3 reads CASSLAGLAARETQYF. CDR3 nucleotides: TGCGCCAGCAGCTTGGCCGGACTAGCGGCTAGGGAGACCCAGTACTTC.

The chain carries TRBV5-4 and TRBJ2-7; unclear D gene. The CDR3 extends over 15 amino acids. CDR1 is SGHNT, CDR2 YYREEE, per germline (reference sequence). Trimming took off 0 bases at V and 5 bases at J, with 15 bases between the two ends. The CDR3 DNA is TGTGCCAGCAGCTTGGAAGCGAGGAAGGTCGACGAGCAGTACTTC. Residues: CASSLEARKVDEQYF.

The chain carries TRBV21-1 and TRBJ1-5; the table's D call of TRBD1 was not tested on the DNA. TRBV21-1 is designated a pseudogene. CDR3 length equals 19 residues. CDR3 DNA: TGTGCCAGCAACAATACACTATCTCCGGCAGGGCTTTTTCGTCAGCCCCAGCATTTT. It codes for CASNNTLSPAGLFRQPQHF.

The gene calls are TRBV7-9 and TRBJ1-1; possible D gene TRBD1, 5 bases. The CDR3 covers 17 residues. Per the germline V gene, CDR1 is SEHNR and CDR2 is FQNEAQ (reference sequence). Trimming took 5 bases from V and 1 from J, leaving 20 bases between them. CDR3 region: CASSPGRQGVRNTEAFF. In nucleotides, the CDR3 is TGTGCCAGCAGCCCCGGGCGGCAGGGCGTGAGGAACACTGAAGCTTTCTTT.

This chain connects TRBV5-4 to TRBJ1-2; 8 positions agree with TRBD1. After removal of 4 bases from V and 7 bases from J, the junction contained 9 bases not matched to a gene. The CDR3 extends over 14 amino acids. The germline V gene encodes CDR1 SGHNT and CDR2 YYREEE (reference sequence). Here the CDR3 DNA reads TGTGCCAGCAGCATCCAGGGGGCGACTGGTGGCTACACCTTC. Amino acid sequence: CASSIQGATGGYTF.

This clone was seen just once. In nucleotides, the CDR3 is TGTGCCAGCGCGGAGAACACCGGGGAGCTGTTTTTT. This gives the protein CASAENTGELFF. The chain uses TRBV28 and TRBJ2-2; D uncertain. V was trimmed by 8 bases and J by 1 base, leaving 5 bases between them. CDR1 is MDHEN and CDR2 is SYDVKM in the germline V gene. The CDR3 loop spans 12 amino acids.

The rearrangement links TRBV29-1 to TRBJ2-2; weak D call: TRBD1 (5 bases). The CDR3 contains 13 residues. The V end lost 6 bases, the J end lost 1 base, and 9 bases lay between the germline ends. Germline-derived CDR1 and CDR2 are SQVTM and ANQGSEA. This chain's CDR3 is CSVVDKNTGELFF. For the CDR3, the DNA is TGCAGCGTAGTGGACAAGAACACCGGGGAGCTGTTTTTT.

This chain connects TRBV7-3 to TRBJ1-1, with 7 bases aligning to TRBD1. Germline V gene sequence: CDR1 SGHTA, CDR2 FQGTGA. V dropped 5 bases and J dropped 0; count of bases not matched to a gene: 6. The CDR3 covers 15 residues. The chain's CDR3 is CASSPDGQVNTEAFF. The CDR3 region has the DNA TGTGCCAGCAGCCCGGACGGACAGGTGAACACTGAAGCTTTCTTT.

The J gene is TRBJ1-1, the V gene TRBV5-1, with 8 bases identical to TRBD1. The CDR3 runs to 14 residues. V shed 2 bases and J 1 base; nucleotides not matched to a gene: 1. Germline V CDR1 and CDR2: SGHRS, YFSETQ. Written as DNA, the CDR3 is TGCGCCAGCAGCTTTCAGGGGGCGAACACTGAAGCTTTCTTT. It encodes CASSFQGANTEAFF.

V and J are TRBV24-1 and TRBJ2-1, with D uncertain. Germline assignment: CDR1 KGHDR and CDR2 SFDVKD. The V gene lost 3 bases and the J gene lost 10 bases, with 6 bases spanning the gap. The CDR3 runs 11 residues. For the CDR3, the DNA is TGTGCCACCAGTGATATTGGCGAGCAGTTCTTC. As protein: CATSDIGEQFF.

J is TRBJ2-1 and V is TRBV15, with a tentative D call TRBD2 (5 bases). CDR1 and CDR2 (germline): LNHNV, YYDKDF (reference sequence). The germline V and J ends were trimmed by 0 bases and 5 bases, with 11 bases remaining between them. CDR3 length equals 15 residues. The DNA for the CDR3 is TGTGCCACCAGCAGAGATCCAGCGGCCAACAATGAGCAGTTCTTC. The encoded protein is CATSRDPAANNEQFF.

This rearrangement joins TRBV6-6 to TRBJ1-5; TRBD1 matches 7 bases. CDR1 MNHNY and CDR2 SVGAGI come from the germline V gene (reference sequence). V gave up 6 bases and J gave up 6 bases; unmatched junction bases: 5. The CDR3 has 13 amino acids. In nucleotides, the CDR3 is TGTGCCAGCAGCGACAGGGTTGTTCAGCCCCAGCATTTT. Translating gives CASSDRVVQPQHF.

CDR3 DNA: TGTGCCACCAGTGATCCGGGACAGATCCATCAGCCCCAGCATTTT. Translated, it gives CATSDPGQIHQPQHF. The chain employs TRBV24-1 and TRBJ1-5; 7 nucleotides match TRBD1. The CDR3 runs to 15 residues. The trim removed 3 bases at V and 5 bases at J, leaving 6 bases unmatched. CDR1 and CDR2 (germline): KGHDR, SFDVKD.

This chain links TRBV5-1 with TRBJ2-3; 11 nucleotides agree with TRBD2. J was trimmed by 6 bases and V by 4 bases; bases with no gene match: 4. This CDR3 spans 14 amino acids. CDR1 and CDR2 from the germline V gene are SGHRS and YFSETQ. CDR3 nucleotides: TGCGCCAGCAGCCCACTAGCGGGAGAGGATACGCAGTATTTT. It translates to CASSPLAGEDTQYF.

This rearrangement joins TRBV9 to TRBJ2-2; D is perhaps TRBD2 (6 bases). Trimming cost V 3 bases and J 1 base, with 10 bases left between them. The CDR3 extends over 15 amino acids. In germline, CDR1 is SGDLS, CDR2 YYNGEE. CDR3 sequence: CASSAGLLNTGELFF. As DNA, the CDR3 is TGTGCCAGCAGCGCGGGACTTCTGAACACCGGGGAGCTGTTTTTT.